These 8 T cell receptor beta chains came from one sample sequenced in a study of cytomegalovirus exposure and HLA in healthy donors. 60 Vbeta and 13 Jbeta primers were used in PCR. TCRdb's table, derived via immunoSEQ multiplex PCR, lists solely in-frame clones and lacks some. Of around 150,000 clones detected, 81% appear once; the ten largest clones hold 1.9%. The sample taken for sequencing was PBMCs. The receptor set was obtained from a woman between 18 and 29 years old in good health and CMV-seronegative.

This rearrangement joins TRBV19 to TRBJ1-4, with D unresolved. The CDR3 spans 13 residues. Trimming stripped 7 bases from V and 3 bases from J, with 9 bases between. Germline V gene data show CDR1 as LNHDA and CDR2 as SQIVND (reference sequence). The CDR3: CASKPLANEKLFF. The CDR3 DNA reads as TGTGCCAGTAAGCCGTTAGCTAATGAAAAACTGTTTTTT. Looking up the rest from reference TRBV19 and TRBJ1-4 gives the full variable domain: DGGITQSPKYLFRKEGQNVTLSCEQNLNHDAMYWYRQDPGQGLRLIYYSQIVNDFQKGDIAEGYSVSREKKESFPLTVTSAQKNPTAFYLCASKPLANEKLFFGSGTQLSVL.

The chain uses TRBV9 and TRBJ1-4, with 7 bases lining up with TRBD1. CDR1 is SGDLS and CDR2 is YYNGEE in the germline V gene. J gave up 7 bases and V 3 bases, and 9 bases lay outside the gene matches. The CDR3 consists of 15 residues. The CDR3 coding sequence is TGTGCCAGCAGCGCTTCAGGGGGAACAGGTGAAAAACTGTTTTTT. Residues: CASSASGGTGEKLFF.

The sample holds a few counts of this clone. This rearrangement joins TRBV9 to TRBJ2-5; D not resolved. Germline CDR1 is SGDLS and CDR2 is YYNGEE. V lost 3 bases, J lost 3 bases, and 15 bases lay in between. The CDR3 is 15 amino acids. The CDR3 protein is CASSGVSVSKETQYF. DNA for the CDR3: TGTGCCAGCAGCGGGGTGAGCGTATCTAAAGAGACCCAGTACTTC. Variable domain in full (rest from reference TRBV9 and TRBJ2-5): DSGVTQTPKHLITATGQRVTLRCSPRSGDLSVYWYQQSLDQGLQFLIQYYNGEERAKGNILERFSAQQFPDLHSELNLSSLELGDSALYFCASSGVSVSKETQYFGPGTRLLVL.

V gene TRBV7-3 combines with J gene TRBJ2-3, with D maybe TRBD2 (5 bases). This CDR3 has 16 amino acids. The V end was cut by 1 base, the J end by 4 bases, with 15 bases between. Germline V CDR1 and CDR2: SGHTA, FQGTGA. The CDR3 nucleotides are TGTGCCAGCAGCTTAAACCCCACGGGGTCCCCAGATACGCAGTATTTT. Translated: CASSLNPTGSPDTQYF.

The CDR3 DNA follows: TGTGCCAGCAGTAGGACTAGCGGGGGTGATGAGCAGTTCTTC. Translating gives CASSRTSGGDEQFF. The chain links TRBV6-6 to TRBJ2-1, with 13 bases identical to TRBD2. Per germline, CDR1 MNHNY and CDR2 SVGAGI (reference sequence). There are 14 residues in the CDR3. The J segment lost 8 bases and the V segment lost 5 bases, leaving 3 bases of the junction unmatched.

The rearrangement links TRBV19 to TRBJ2-1; 10 positions agree with TRBD1. The germline gives CDR1 LNHDA, CDR2 SQIVND (reference sequence). The CDR3 spans 18 residues. The V and J ends lost 5 bases and 5 bases, in that order; junction bases with no gene match: 15. For the CDR3, the DNA is TGTGCCAGTAGTTCCCGACAGGGGGCCTTTGGCCCACACAATGAGCAGTTCTTC. It translates to CASSSRQGAFGPHNEQFF.

The J gene is TRBJ1-6, the V gene TRBV4-1, with TRBD1 identical over 9 bases. The V gene's germline CDR1 is MGHRA and CDR2 YSYEKL. The CDR3 runs to 16 residues. Trimming took 1 base from V and 7 from J; bases not matched to a gene: 5. Written as DNA, the CDR3 is TGCGCCAGCAGCCAAGGGACAGGGGTGTCGAATTCACCCCTCCACTTT. As protein: CASSQGTGVSNSPLHF.

The chain recombines TRBV2 with TRBJ2-7; 9 positions match TRBD1. V lost 10 bases, J lost 2 bases, and 3 bases stayed unmatched. Per germline, CDR1 SNHLY and CDR2 FYNNEI. The CDR3 consists of 12 residues. The CDR3 nucleotides are TGTGCCAATGGACAGGGGACCTACGAGCAGTACTTC. Its translation: CANGQGTYEQYF.